The 15 T cell receptor beta chains below were found in one sample sequenced in a study of blood T cell repertoires in COVID-19 (TCRdb year 2020). Libraries were made using the immunoSEQ multiplex PCR assay. The table was pulled from immuneACCESS by TCRdb, which kept in-frame rearrangements only. Such tables lose some clones; where checked, under half of the loss comes from unresolved V genes, and the rest has no known cause. Present in this sample are just under 300,000 clones, around nine tenths of which were seen just once. The top ten clones comprise about 1.2% of the sample. The sample was peripheral blood. Receptor source: a man between 65 and 85 years old with acute or convalescent COVID-19.

This clone showed up just once. The CDR3 region has the DNA TGCGCCAGCAGCCTCGGGCAGGGAGGTAACTATGGCTACACCTTC. This gives the protein CASSLGQGGNYGYTF. The chain links TRBV5-1 to TRBJ1-2, with D possibly matching TRBD1 (5 bases). The CDR3 spans 15 residues. Looked up from germline, CDR1 is SGHRS and CDR2 is YFSETQ. Trimming cost V 4 bases and J 1 base, with 14 bases left between them.

V gene TRBV27 combines with J gene TRBJ2-7, with a possible D match to TRBD1 (6 bases). Germline CDR1 and CDR2: MNHEY and SMNVEV (reference sequence). Trimming cost V 4 bases and J 2 bases, with 12 bases left between them. The CDR3 sequence is 14 residues long. The chain's CDR3 is CASSYRQATYEQYF. For the CDR3, the DNA is TGTGCCAGCAGTTATCGACAGGCCACCTACGAGCAGTACTTC.

In its sample, this clone was seen once. J is TRBJ1-1 and V is TRBV9; TRBD1 agrees at 8 bases. The CDR3 length is 15 residues. The V gene's germline CDR1 is SGDLS and CDR2 YYNGEE. After removal of 3 bases from V and 1 base from J, the junction contained 5 bases not matched to a gene. The CDR3: CASSAQQGGNTEAFF. CDR3 sequence (DNA): TGTGCCAGCAGCGCACAACAGGGGGGGAACACTGAAGCTTTCTTT.

The chain joins TRBV5-5 to TRBJ2-3; 7 positions match TRBD2. This CDR3 is 13 amino acids long. Losses at the gene ends were 2 bases for V and 4 bases for J; bases not matched to a gene: 1. From germline, CDR1 is SGHKS and CDR2 YYEKEE (reference sequence). CDR3 DNA sequence: TGTGCCAGCAGCTTTACTAGCGCAGATACGCAGTATTTT. This gives the protein CASSFTSADTQYF.

The CDR3 nucleotides are TGCGCCAGCAGCAAGGGGCTAGCGGGGGGCCTCACAGATACGCAGTATTTT. Translating it yields CASSKGLAGGLTDTQYF. The chain joins TRBV5-1 to TRBJ2-3; 11 bases agree with TRBD2. V dropped 4 bases and J dropped 2; count of bases not matched to a gene: 9. This CDR3 spans 17 amino acids. From germline, CDR1 is SGHRS and CDR2 YFSETQ. Filled out from reference TRBV5-1 and TRBJ2-3, the complete variable domain reads KAGVTQTPRYLIKTRGQQVTLSCSPISGHRSVSWYQQTPGQGLQFLFEYFSETQRNKGNFPGRFSGRQFSNSRSEMNVSTLELGDSALYLCASSKGLAGGLTDTQYFGPGTRLTVL.

This chain connects TRBV20-1 to TRBJ2-1, with 10 bases aligning to TRBD2. V trimming: 3 bases; J trimming: 4 bases; junction bases outside the gene matches: 15. Germline CDR1 DFQATT, CDR2 SNEGSKA (reference sequence). This CDR3 is 18 amino acids long. The CDR3 protein is CSASLPLLAGRGYNEQFF. CDR3 in DNA: TGCAGTGCTAGTCTCCCTTTACTAGCGGGACGGGGGTACAATGAGCAGTTCTTC.

The rearrangement uses TRBV7-9 and TRBJ1-1; TRBD1 agrees at 8 bases. The junction had 6 bases not matched to a gene; V was cut back by 3 bases and J by 6 bases. This CDR3 contains 14 residues. The germline V gene encodes CDR1 SEHNR and CDR2 FQNEAQ (reference sequence). CDR3 DNA: TGTGCCAGCAGCTTTGACAGGGGTGGTTCTGAAGCTTTCTTT. Its translation: CASSFDRGGSEAFF.

The chain carries TRBV19 and TRBJ2-1; D might be TRBD2 (6 bases). Germline V gene data show CDR1 as LNHDA and CDR2 as SQIVND (reference sequence). Trimming left V 3 bases short and J 4 bases short, with 10 bases between. This CDR3 comprises 14 residues. The CDR3 coding sequence is TGTGCCAGTAGTATGGTGGGACTGTACAATGAGCAGTTCTTC. Its translation: CASSMVGLYNEQFF.

The rearrangement links TRBV11-1 to TRBJ2-7; D is unclear. Germline CDR1 SGHAT, CDR2 FQDESV (reference sequence). This CDR3 comprises 15 residues. V was shortened by 5 bases and J by 0 bases, with 14 bases between the two germline ends. The CDR3 bases are TGTGCCAGCAGCCCGTCCCTACTATACTCCTACGAGCAGTACTTC. Translating it yields CASSPSLLYSYEQYF.

V gene TRBV6-2 or TRBV6-3 combines with J gene TRBJ1-4; D is perhaps TRBD1 (6 bases). V was trimmed by 6 bases and J by 8 bases, leaving 19 bases between them. The CDR3 has 15 amino acids. CDR1 and CDR2 (germline): MNHEY, SVGEGT. The CDR3 here is CASSNMGAPEEKLFF. The CDR3 DNA sequence: TGTGCCAGCAGCAACATGGGGGCGCCGGAGGAAAAACTGTTTTTT.

This chain connects TRBV7-2 to TRBJ2-5, with 13 positions matching TRBD2. Germline assignment: CDR1 SGHTA and CDR2 FQGNSA. There are 16 residues in the CDR3. The junction had 7 bases not matched to a gene; V was cut back by 5 bases and J by 4 bases. CDR3 sequence reads: CASSRMGLAGRETQYF. The DNA of the CDR3 is TGTGCCAGCAGCCGGATGGGACTAGCGGGGAGAGAGACCCAGTACTTC.

This chain joins TRBV7-2 and TRBJ2-2, with 8 bases aligning to TRBD1. The CDR3 has 16 amino acids. Germline CDR1 is SGHTA and CDR2 is FQGNSA. Trimming at V came to 0 bases and at J to 6 bases, leaving 6 bases not matched to a gene. The CDR3 bases are TGTGCCAGCAGCTTAGCGGGACAGGTCTCCCCCGGGGAGCTGTTTTTT. It specifies CASSLAGQVSPGELFF.

This chain links TRBV9 with TRBJ2-3; no definite D call. V was clipped by 3 bases and J by 0 bases, with 5 bases between them. Germline values: CDR1 SGDLS, CDR2 YYNGEE. The CDR3 covers 13 residues. CDR3 protein: CASSALSTDTQYF. CDR3 nucleotides: TGTGCCAGCAGCGCCCTTAGCACAGATACGCAGTATTTT.

V usage is TRBV30 and J usage is TRBJ1-3; perhaps TRBD1 as D (6 bases). The CDR3 runs 13 residues. The germline gives CDR1 GTSNPN, CDR2 SVGIG (reference sequence). V lost 4 bases to trimming and J lost 9 bases, with 16 bases between them. For the CDR3, the DNA is TGTGCCTGGACCGCGGGGGGGCCAGGCACCATATATTTT. Protein sequence: CAWTAGGPGTIYF.

This chain uses TRBV5-1 with TRBJ1-2; the D gene is possibly TRBD1 (5 bases). Looked up from germline, CDR1 is SGHRS and CDR2 is YFSETQ. Between the trimmed V and J ends, which lost 0 bases and 4 bases, there was a span of 10 bases. There are 14 residues in the CDR3. DNA for the CDR3: TGCGCCAGCAGCTTGGAAGGGGAGGGCTATGGCTACACCTTC. Translated: CASSLEGEGYGYTF.